This is a list of T cell receptor beta chains from one sample in a study of OX40 agonist ivuxolimab in advanced cancers. Produced via immunoSEQ multiplex PCR; TCRdb's table is partial and in-frame only. The sample includes 60,000 or so clones, approximately 87% seen only once; the top ten take around 3.2%. Sequenced material: CD4+ or CD8+ T cells sorted from blood, taken in a trial of the OX40 agonist ivuxolimab. The receptors shown here come from an adult with an advanced solid tumor such as melanoma, head and neck, liver or kidney cancer. The CDR3 runs from the conserved cysteine through the conserved F or W. D genes are given only for firm matches. Not all rows give a size; the values are once, few, many and, for expanded clones, a class.

CASSIRGTGIDRTEAFF	TGTGCCAGTAGTATAAGGGGGACAGGCATCGACCGAACTGAAGCTTTCTTT	TRBD1	TRBJ1-1	.	TRBV19
CASSRQSSYNEQFF	TGTGCCAGCAGTCGACAGAGCTCCTACAATGAGCAGTTCTTC	.	TRBJ2-1	.	TRBV6-5
CASSETPAGGRTQYF	TGTGCCAGCAGTGAAACCCCAGCGGGGGGCAGGACCCAGTACTTC	TRBD2	TRBJ2-5	.	TRBV6-1
CASMESGSNQPQHF	TGTGCCAGCATGGAATCAGGGAGCAATCAGCCCCAGCATTTT	.	TRBJ1-5	.	TRBV28
CASSEGTTRIETQYF	TGTGCCAGCAGTGAGGGAACTACTAGAATTGAGACCCAGTACTTC	.	TRBJ2-5	.	TRBV2
CASKREGEQFF	TGTGCCAGCAAGAGGGAAGGTGAGCAGTTCTTC	.	TRBJ2-1	.	TRBV2
CASSPSSRGAISLLETQYF	TGTGCCAGCAGTCCCTCGAGTCGAGGGGCTATCTCTCTACTAGAGACCCAGTACTTC	.	TRBJ2-5	.	TRBV27
CASSFLGEGYEQYF	TGTGCCAGCAGCTTCCTTGGTGAAGGATACGAGCAGTACTTC	.	TRBJ2-7	.	TRBV7-1
CASRGRGEQYF	TGTGCCAGCAGGGGGCGGGGGGAGCAGTACTTC	TRBD2	TRBJ2-7	once	TRBV28
CASRRQDGYSPLHF	TGTGCCAGCAGACGACAGGATGGTTACTCACCCCTCCACTTT	.	TRBJ1-6	.	TRBV14
CASSPEEGTGSYNEQFF	TGTGCCAGCAGCCCGGAGGAGGGGACAGGTTCCTACAATGAGCAGTTCTTC	TRBD1	TRBJ2-1	.	TRBV9
CASTSRGSVPYGYTF	TGTGCCAGTACCTCTCGAGGTTCAGTACCCTATGGCTACACCTTC	.	TRBJ1-2	.	TRBV19
CASTIRTGADMNTEAFF	TGTGCCAGCACCATTCGGACAGGGGCCGATATGAACACTGAAGCTTTCTTT	TRBD1	TRBJ1-1	.	TRBV18
CASSLDTGELFF	TGTGCCAGCAGTCTGGACACCGGGGAGCTGTTTTTT	.	TRBJ2-2	.	TRBV2
CASSFWGDSYEQYF	TGTGCCAGCAGCTTTTGGGGCGACTCCTACGAGCAGTACTTC	.	TRBJ2-7	once	TRBV7-9
CASSPASDNQPQHF	TGTGCCAGCTCACCTGCCAGCGACAATCAGCCCCAGCATTTT	.	TRBJ1-5	once	TRBV18
CSVAIAGAGELFF	TGCAGCGTAGCCATAGCAGGCGCCGGGGAGCTGTTTTTT	.	TRBJ2-2	.	TRBV29-1
CASQNSASTDTQYF	TGTGCCAGTCAGAACAGTGCTAGCACAGATACGCAGTATTTT	.	TRBJ2-3	.	TRBV19
CASSGPTVDPTNEKLFF	TGTGCCAGCAGTGGGCCGACAGTGGACCCAACTAATGAAAAACTGTTTTTT	.	TRBJ1-4	.	TRBV25-1
CASSSGLIDEQYF	TGTGCCAGCAGCTCGGGGCTAATCGACGAGCAGTACTTC	.	TRBJ2-7	.	TRBV7-2
CASSLVRRAGSSYNSPLHF	TGTGCCAGCAGTTTAGTACGTCGTGCAGGGTCCTCCTATAATTCACCCCTCCACTTT	.	TRBJ1-6	once	TRBV27
CASSQVLATPGLGANSNYGYTF	TGTGCCAGCAGCCAAGTCCTCGCTACCCCTGGACTGGGGGCAAATTCTAACTATGGCTACACCTTC	.	TRBJ1-2	.	TRBV4-2
CASSHSHGAGDEAFF	TGCGCCAGCAGTCATTCCCACGGGGCAGGCGACGAAGCTTTCTTT	.	TRBJ1-1	.	TRBV23-1
CASSLQGYNEQFF	TGCGCCAGCAGCTTACAGGGCTACAATGAGCAGTTCTTC	.	TRBJ2-1	few	TRBV5-1
CASSSLGLAGGSGTDTQYF	TGCGCCAGCAGCAGCCTGGGACTAGCGGGGGGTAGCGGCACAGATACGCAGTATTTT	TRBD2	TRBJ2-3	few	TRBV5-1
CASLAGGYNEQFF	TGTGCCAGCCTTGCGGGGGGATACAATGAGCAGTTCTTC	TRBD2	TRBJ2-1	.	TRBV28
CASSPGRPGDQPQHF	TGTGCCAGCAGTCCGGGACGGCCTGGGGATCAGCCCCAGCATTTT	.	TRBJ1-5	.	TRBV28
CASSREEGNSPLHF	TGTGCCAGCAGCCGGGAAGAGGGTAATTCACCCCTCCACTTT	.	TRBJ1-6	.	TRBV6-5
CASSLIANTEAFF	TGTGCCAGCAGCTTAATTGCGAACACTGAAGCTTTCTTT	.	TRBJ1-1	.	TRBV7-2
CASSEGWLRAKNIQYF	TGTGCCAGCAGTGAGGGTTGGTTGAGGGCCAAAAACATTCAGTACTTC	.	TRBJ2-4	.	TRBV6-1
CASSIGGKNIQYF	TGTGCCAGTAGTATAGGGGGGAAAAACATTCAGTACTTC	.	TRBJ2-4	.	TRBV19
CASSPDSALAKNIQYF	TGTGCCAGCAGCCCGGACAGTGCTCTAGCCAAAAACATTCAGTACTTC	.	TRBJ2-4	.	TRBV5-5
CASSPTGYNEQFF	TGTGCCAGCAGCCCGACCGGTTACAATGAGCAGTTCTTC	.	TRBJ2-1	.	TRBV7-6
CASSEVWGNIQYF	TGTGCCAGCAGTGAAGTATGGGGAAACATTCAGTACTTC	.	TRBJ2-4	.	TRBV6-1
CASRYGTSDSYEQYF	TGTGCCAGCAGATACGGGACTAGCGACTCCTACGAGCAGTACTTC	TRBD2	TRBJ2-7	.	TRBV6-5
CASSFPKLAGGEMPDTQYF	TGTGCCAGCAGTTTCCCAAAGCTAGCGGGGGGGGAGATGCCAGATACGCAGTATTTT	TRBD2	TRBJ2-3	once	TRBV28
CASSLGSGVGTQYF	TGTGCCAGCAGCTTAGGATCTGGGGTAGGGACCCAGTACTTC	.	TRBJ2-5	.	TRBV7-2
CASSKQGGTNIQYF	TGTGCCAGCAGTAAACAGGGGGGCACAAACATTCAGTACTTC	TRBD1	TRBJ2-4	.	TRBV6-6
CASSRTGSTEAFF	TGTGCCAGCAGCCGAACAGGGTCCACTGAAGCTTTCTTT	.	TRBJ1-1	.	TRBV4-2
CASSQAYAWGGYTF	TGTGCCAGCAGCCAAGCCTACGCTTGGGGTGGCTACACCTTC	.	TRBJ1-2	few	TRBV4-2
CASSKTYGYTF	TGTGCCAGCAGCAAGACCTATGGCTACACCTTC	.	TRBJ1-2	.	TRBV28
CASSDAGNYGYTF	TGTGCCAGCAGTGATGCGGGAAACTATGGCTACACCTTC	.	TRBJ1-2	.	TRBV6-1
CASGTGASTEAFF	TGCGCCAGCGGCACAGGGGCGTCCACTGAAGCTTTCTTT	TRBD1	TRBJ1-1	.	TRBV5-1
CASSVVDVPGELFF	TGTGCCAGCAGCGTAGTGGATGTTCCCGGGGAGCTGTTTTTT	.	TRBJ2-2	.	TRBV9
CASSPELAGKETQYF	TGTGCCAGCAGCCCGGAATTAGCGGGGAAAGAGACCCAGTACTTC	TRBD2	TRBJ2-5	once	TRBV5-6
CAIRDSNYEQYF	TGTGCCATCCGGGACTCTAACTACGAGCAGTACTTC	.	TRBJ2-7	.	TRBV10-3
CASSEAKGYGYTF	TGTGCCAGCAGTGAAGCGAAAGGGTACGGCTACACCTTC	.	TRBJ1-2	.	TRBV6-1
CASSFGIVAGVNSPLHF	TGTGCCAGCAGCTTTGGAATTGTGGCAGGGGTTAATTCACCCCTCCACTTT	.	TRBJ1-6	.	TRBV5-8
CASSSQGGEGYTF	TGCGCCAGCAGCTCACAGGGGGGTGAGGGCTACACCTTC	TRBD1	TRBJ1-2	.	TRBV5-1